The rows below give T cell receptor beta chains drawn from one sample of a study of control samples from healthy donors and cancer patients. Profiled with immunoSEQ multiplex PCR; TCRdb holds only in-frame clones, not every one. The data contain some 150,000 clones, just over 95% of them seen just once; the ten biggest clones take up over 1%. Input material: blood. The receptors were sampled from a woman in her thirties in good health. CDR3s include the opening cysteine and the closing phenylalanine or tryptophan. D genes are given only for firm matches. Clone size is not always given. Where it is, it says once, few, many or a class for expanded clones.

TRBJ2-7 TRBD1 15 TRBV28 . TGTGCCAGCAGTCCTCGGGACAGGGTGTTCAACGAGCAGTACTTC CASSPRDRVFNEQYF
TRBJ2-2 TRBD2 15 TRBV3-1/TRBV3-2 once TGTGCCAGCAGCCGACTAGCGGGAGGTTCCGGGGAGCTGTTTTTT CASSRLAGGSGELFF
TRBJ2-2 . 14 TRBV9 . TGTGCCAGCAGCGTAGACCGAAACACCGGGGAGCTGTTTTTT CASSVDRNTGELFF
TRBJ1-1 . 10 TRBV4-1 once TGCGCCAGCAGGGGCACTGAAGCTTTCTTT CASRGTEAFF
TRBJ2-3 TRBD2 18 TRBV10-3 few TGTGCCATCAGTGACGGGGGAGGGACTAGCGTTAGCACAGATACGCAGTATTTT CAISDGGGTSVSTDTQYF
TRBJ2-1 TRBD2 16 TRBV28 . TGTGCCAGCAGTTCTCTAGCGGGAGTCGCCTACAATGAGCAGTTCTTC CASSSLAGVAYNEQFF
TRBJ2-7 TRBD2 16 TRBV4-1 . TGCGCCAGCAGCCAAGACGTTTGGCGGGGGGGCTATTTGCAGTACTTC CASSQDVWRGGYLQYF
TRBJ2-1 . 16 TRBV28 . TGTGCCAGCCGAACGGGAGTGGGGAAGTCCTACAATGAGCAGTTCTTC CASRTGVGKSYNEQFF
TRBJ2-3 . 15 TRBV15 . TGTGCCACCAGCAGGTCCATGGCAGGGCCAGATACGCAGTATTTT CATSRSMAGPDTQYF
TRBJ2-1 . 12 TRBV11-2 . TGTGCCAGCAGCCTGAGGTACAATGAGCAGTTCTTC CASSLRYNEQFF
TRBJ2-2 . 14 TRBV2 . TGTGCCAGCAGGGTGGACCGAAACACCGGGGAGCTGTTTTTT CASRVDRNTGELFF
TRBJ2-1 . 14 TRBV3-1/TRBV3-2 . TGTGCCAGCAGCCAAGCTGGCTTGAACAATGAGCAGTTCTTC CASSQAGLNNEQFF
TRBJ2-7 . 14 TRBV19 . TGTGCCAGTACTATGACCGACGGGGGCGGGGTGCAGTACTTC CASTMTDGGGVQYF
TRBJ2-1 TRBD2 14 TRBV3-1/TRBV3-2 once TGTGCCAGCAGCCAAGCCACCCCCGGGACTACTCAGTTCTTC CASSQATPGTTQFF
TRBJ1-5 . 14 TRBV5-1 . TGCGCCAGCAGTTCGCGGGGGGGAAGTCAGCCCCAGCATTTT CASSSRGGSQPQHF
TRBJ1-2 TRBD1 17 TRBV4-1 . TGCGCCAGCAGCCAAGTTTCCCTGGGACAGGACCTCTATGGCTACACCTTC CASSQVSLGQDLYGYTF
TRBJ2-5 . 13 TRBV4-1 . TGCGCCAGCAGCCAAGATAAGGAAGAGACCCAGTACTTC CASSQDKEETQYF
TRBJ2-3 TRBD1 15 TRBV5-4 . TGTGCCAGCAGCCAGGACAGGGCTAGCACAGATACGCAGTATTTT CASSQDRASTDTQYF
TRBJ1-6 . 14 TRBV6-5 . TGTGCCAGCATTTTTGTACATAATAATTCACCCCTCCACTTT CASIFVHNNSPLHF
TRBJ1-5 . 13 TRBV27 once TGTGCCAGCAGTCCCACAGGGATTCAGCCCCAGCATTTT CASSPTGIQPQHF
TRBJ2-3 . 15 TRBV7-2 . TGTGCCAGCAGCTTAGCACAGGCAAGCACAGATACGCAGTATTTT CASSLAQASTDTQYF
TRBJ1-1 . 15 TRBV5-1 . TGCGCCAGCAGCTTGGGACAGCCCCGTGGTACTGAAGCTTTCTTT CASSLGQPRGTEAFF
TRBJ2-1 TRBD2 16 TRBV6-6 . TGTGCCAGCAGATGGACTAGCGGGAGTCTTGGGCGTGAGCAGTTCTTC CASRWTSGSLGREQFF
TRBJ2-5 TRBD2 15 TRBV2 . TGTGCCAGCAGTGAATTGGCGGGGGGTGAAGAGACCCAGTACTTC CASSELAGGEETQYF
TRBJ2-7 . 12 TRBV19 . TGTGCCAGTAGTAGTAGTTCCTACGAGCAGTACTTC CASSSSSYEQYF
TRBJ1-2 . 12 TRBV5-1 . TGCGCCAGCAGCTTGGAGTCTTATGGCTACACCTTC CASSLESYGYTF
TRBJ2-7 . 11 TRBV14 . TGTGCCAGCAGCCCTAGCTACGAGCAGTACTTC CASSPSYEQYF
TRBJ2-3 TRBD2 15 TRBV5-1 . TGCGCCAGCAGCCCCAGCGGGACTAGCACAGATACGCAGTATTTT CASSPSGTSTDTQYF
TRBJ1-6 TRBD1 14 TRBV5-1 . TGCGCCAGCAGCATCAATACAGGGGGATCACCCCTCCACTTT CASSINTGGSPLHF
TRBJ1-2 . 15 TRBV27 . TGTGCCAGCAGCCTTGAAGTAGGGGGACTCTATGGCTACACCTTC CASSLEVGGLYGYTF
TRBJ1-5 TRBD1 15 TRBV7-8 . TGTGCCAGCAGCTTAGACAGGGGACATAATCAGCCCCAGCATTTT CASSLDRGHNQPQHF
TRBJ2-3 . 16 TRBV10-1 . TGCGCCAGCAGTGATGGCAGGGGGGTTCTCGCAGATACGCAGTATTTT CASSDGRGVLADTQYF
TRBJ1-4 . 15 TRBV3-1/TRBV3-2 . TGTGCCAGCAGCCAGCGACAGCCAACTAATGAAAAACTGTTTTTT CASSQRQPTNEKLFF
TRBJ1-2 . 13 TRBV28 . TGTGCCAGCAGTTCCGGGGTGGGTTATGGCTACACCTTC CASSSGVGYGYTF
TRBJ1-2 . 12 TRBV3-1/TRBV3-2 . TGTGCCAGCAGCCTTAGGGAGCGCGGCTACACCTTC CASSLRERGYTF
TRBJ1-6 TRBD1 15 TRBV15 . TGTGCCACCAGCACCCGGCAGGGGGATAATTCACCCCTCCACTTT CATSTRQGDNSPLHF
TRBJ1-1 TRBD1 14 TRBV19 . TGTGCCAGTAGCGATCCGGGACAGCACACTGAAGCTTTCTTT CASSDPGQHTEAFF
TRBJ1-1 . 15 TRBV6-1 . TGTGCCAGCAGTGAATGGGACGGGGAAAACACTGAAGCTTTCTTT CASSEWDGENTEAFF
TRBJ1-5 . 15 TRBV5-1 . TGCGCCAGCAGCTTGGGGGGGTATAGCAATCAGCCCCAGCATTTT CASSLGGYSNQPQHF
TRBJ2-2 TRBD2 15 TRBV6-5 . TGTGCCAGCACCGGGACTAGCGGGTATACCGGGGAGCTGTTTTTT CASTGTSGYTGELFF
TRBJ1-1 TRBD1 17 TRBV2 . TGTGCCAGCAGCAGGGAGAGACAGGGGATGATGAACACTGAAGCTTTCTTT CASSRERQGMMNTEAFF
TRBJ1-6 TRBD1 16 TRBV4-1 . TGCGCCAGCAGCAGGGGACAGGGGTCTAATAATTCACCCCTCCACTTT CASSRGQGSNNSPLHF
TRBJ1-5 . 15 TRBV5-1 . TGCGCCAGCAGCTTGGACGGGGGGGCCAGTCAGCCCCAGCATTTT CASSLDGGASQPQHF
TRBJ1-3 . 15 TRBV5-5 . TGTGCCAGCAGCTTGGTCGCTGGTTCTGGAAACACCATATATTTT CASSLVAGSGNTIYF
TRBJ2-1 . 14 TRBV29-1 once TGCAGCGTTGGGACATCCCCCTCCTACAATGAGCAGTTCTTC CSVGTSPSYNEQFF
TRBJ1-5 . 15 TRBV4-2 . TGTGCCAGCAGCCAAGAGTGGGAGAGGGATCAGCCCCAGCATTTT CASSQEWERDQPQHF
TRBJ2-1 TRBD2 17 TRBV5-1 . TGCGCCAGCAGCTTACTAGCGGGGAAGCTCTCCTACAATGAGCAGTTCTTC CASSLLAGKLSYNEQFF
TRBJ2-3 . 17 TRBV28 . TGTGCCAGCAGTTCCCCTTACAGGACCACTAGCACAGATACGCAGTATTTT CASSSPYRTTSTDTQYF
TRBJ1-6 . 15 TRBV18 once TGTGCCAGCTCACCACTGGGGGCATATAATTCACCCCTCCACTTT CASSPLGAYNSPLHF
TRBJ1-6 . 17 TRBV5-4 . TGTGCCAGCAGCTCGCCCGACATAACAGGGATCAATTCACCCCTCCACTTT CASSSPDITGINSPLHF
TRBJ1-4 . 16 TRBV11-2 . TGTGCCAGCAGCTTATTCAGCCCAGCAACTAATGAAAAACTGTTTTTT CASSLFSPATNEKLFF
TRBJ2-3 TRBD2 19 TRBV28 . TGTGCCAGCAGTCCTCCGGGACTAGCGGGAATTGGGAGCACAGATACGCAGTATTTT CASSPPGLAGIGSTDTQYF
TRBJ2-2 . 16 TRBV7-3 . TGTGCCAGCAGAAAAACGGGACCCGCTGGCACCGGGGAGCTGTTTTTT CASRKTGPAGTGELFF